This T cell receptor beta chain stems from a study of lymphopenia after photon versus proton radiotherapy. The CDR3 runs to 14 residues. Germline CDR1 MNHEY, CDR2 SVGAGI. Sequencing used immunoSEQ multiplex PCR; TCRdb keeps in-frame clones, though not all of them. Of about 83,000 clones detected, around 82% appear once; the ten largest clones hold more than 1.2%. The origin of this receptor is a man in his sixties with pancreatic cancer. The sequencing here drew on peripheral blood, taken from a patient treated with proton-based radiotherapy. V gene TRBV6-5 combines with J gene TRBJ2-5; 9 nucleotides align to TRBD1. The J call is in doubt because the DNA end fits TRBJ2-7 better. CDR3 in DNA: TGTGCCAGCAGAGGACAGGGGAGCTCCTACGAGCAGTACTTC. This gives the protein CASRGQGSSYEQYF.